One and the same sample provided the 10 T cell receptor beta chains below, sequenced in a study of cytomegalovirus exposure and HLA in healthy donors. PCR used 60 Vbeta primers and 13 Jbeta primers. TCRdb keeps only in-frame clones here, not all; method: immunoSEQ multiplex PCR. The table lists about 130,000 clones, around 80% of them singletons. Sequenced: PBMCs. These receptors were obtained from a middle-aged man in good health and CMV-seropositive.

The V gene is TRBV6-1, the J gene TRBJ1-2; no reliable D call. V gave up 2 bases and J gave up 5 bases, with 12 bases separating them. This CDR3 comprises 14 residues. From germline, CDR1 is MNHNS and CDR2 SASEGT. CDR3 in DNA: TGTGCCAGCAGTGAAAGTGGGCAGATTTATGGCTACACCTTC. Translation gives CASSESGQIYGYTF.

J is TRBJ1-1 and V is TRBV30; no firm D call. This CDR3 comprises 12 residues. Per germline, CDR1 GTSNPN and CDR2 SVGIG (reference sequence). Trimming pared 2 bases from V and 5 bases from J, leaving 9 bases between. CDR3 in DNA: TGTGCCTGGAGTTTCGGGAGGACTGAAGCTTTCTTT. This gives the protein CAWSFGRTEAFF.

The chain couples TRBV28 to TRBJ1-4; 10 nucleotides line up with TRBD1. Germline-derived CDR1 and CDR2 are MDHEN and SYDVKM. With V trimmed by 6 bases and J by 6 bases, 7 bases remained unmatched. The CDR3 length is 15 residues. For the CDR3, the DNA is TGTGCCAGCAGCAGGGACAGGGGAGGAGATGAAAAACTGTTTTTT. This sequence encodes CASSRDRGGDEKLFF.

This clone is a singleton in its sample. The genes are TRBV29-1 and TRBJ2-7, with a possible D match to TRBD1 (5 bases). The CDR3 has 11 amino acids. From germline, CDR1 is SQVTM and CDR2 ANQGSEA. The V end lost 6 bases, the J end lost 1 base, and 7 bases lay between the germline ends. The CDR3: CSVQDSYEQYF. The DNA for the CDR3 is TGCAGCGTACAGGATTCCTACGAGCAGTACTTC.

This chain uses TRBV15 with TRBJ1-5, with TRBD1 matching 11 bases. The CDR3 totals 16 residues. Germline V gene lookup returns CDR1 LNHNV and CDR2 YYDKDF (reference sequence). The J segment lost 2 bases and the V segment lost 3 bases, leaving 3 bases of the junction unmatched. The CDR3 nucleotides are TGTGCCACCAGCAGGGGACAGGGGGAGGGCAATCAGCCCCAGCATTTT. Its translation is CATSRGQGEGNQPQHF.

V and J are TRBV5-5 and TRBJ1-2; maybe TRBD1 (5 bases). The length of the CDR3 is 15 residues. CDR1 and CDR2 from the germline V gene are SGHKS and YYEKEE (reference sequence). Trimming took off 5 bases at V and 4 bases at J, with 18 bases between the two ends. For the CDR3, the DNA is TGTGCCAGCAGGGGGACCGTACTAGCCTCCTATGGCTACACCTTC. Encoded protein: CASRGTVLASYGYTF.

This clone was seen only a few times. The V and J genes are TRBV4-1 and TRBJ1-2, with D unresolved. CDR1 and CDR2 (germline): MGHRA, YSYEKL. The CDR3 length is 14 residues. V was shortened by 1 base and J by 6 bases, with 12 bases between the two germline ends. CDR3 sequence (DNA): TGCGCCAGCAGCCAAGCGTACTCTGCCGATGGCTACACCTTC. Amino acid sequence: CASSQAYSADGYTF.

The chain employs TRBV14 and TRBJ2-7; 7 nucleotides align to TRBD2. J was trimmed by 3 bases and V by 0 bases; bases with no gene match: 2. Germline V gene data show CDR1 as SGHDN and CDR2 as FVKESK. This CDR3 spans 14 amino acids. CDR3 protein: CASSQDLADYEQYF. CDR3 bases: TGTGCCAGCAGCCAAGACCTAGCGGACTACGAGCAGTACTTC.

The rearrangement uses TRBV10-3 and TRBJ2-7; 11 bases are a match to TRBD1. After removal of 6 bases from V and 4 bases from J, the junction contained 8 bases not matched to a gene. CDR3 size: 15 residues. Looked up from germline, CDR1 is ENHRY and CDR2 is SYGVKD. The CDR3 loop reads CAISPGTGGGYEQYF. DNA for the CDR3: TGTGCCATCAGCCCCGGGACAGGGGGAGGGTACGAGCAGTACTTC.

This clone was observed once. This chain links TRBV18 with TRBJ1-1; 10 bases fit TRBD1. The CDR3 length is 15 residues. With V trimmed by 2 bases and J by 5 bases, 5 bases remained unmatched. CDR1 KGHSH and CDR2 LQKENI come from the germline V gene. The CDR3 spells CASSPLGQGKTEAFF. The CDR3, as DNA: TGTGCCAGCTCACCATTGGGACAGGGGAAGACTGAAGCTTTCTTT.